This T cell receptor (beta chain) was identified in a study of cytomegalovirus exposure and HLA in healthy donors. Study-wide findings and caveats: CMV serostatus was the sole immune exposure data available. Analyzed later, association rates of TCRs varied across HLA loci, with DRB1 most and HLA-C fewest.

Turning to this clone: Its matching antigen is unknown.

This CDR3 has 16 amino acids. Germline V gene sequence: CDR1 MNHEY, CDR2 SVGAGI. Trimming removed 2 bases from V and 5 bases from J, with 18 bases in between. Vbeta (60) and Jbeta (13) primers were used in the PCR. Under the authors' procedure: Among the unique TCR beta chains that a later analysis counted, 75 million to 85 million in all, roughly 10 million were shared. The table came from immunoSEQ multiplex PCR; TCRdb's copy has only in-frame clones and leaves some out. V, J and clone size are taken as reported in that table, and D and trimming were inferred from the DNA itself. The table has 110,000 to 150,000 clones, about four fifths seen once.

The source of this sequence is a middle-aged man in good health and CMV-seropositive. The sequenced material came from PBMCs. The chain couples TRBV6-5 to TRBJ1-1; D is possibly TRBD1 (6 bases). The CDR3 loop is CASSYDSWGPETEAFF. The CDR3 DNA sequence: TGTGCCAGCAGTTACGACTCATGGGGGCCGGAGACTGAAGCTTTCTTT.